A selection of T cell receptor beta chains follows, all from one sample in a study of response to subunit inactivated influenza vaccine. TCRdb reprocessed the RT-PCR reads with MiXCR, giving one entry per CDR3 protein. The repertoire consists of about half a million distinct CDR3 sequences, with roughly 27% occurring once and the leading ten covering approximately 2%. Sequenced here: CD4+ T cells sorted from PBMCs, sampled 4 to 6 days after vaccination. These receptors came from a man aged 50-60 years who received an inactivated influenza vaccine. CDR3s include the opening cysteine and the closing phenylalanine or tryptophan. The order of the fields is D gene, V gene, clone size, J gene, CDR3 DNA, CDR3 protein. D genes are given only for firm matches. The size field is filled for only some rows; it gives once, few, many or a size class.

D: NA; V: TRBV9; size: NA; J: TRBJ2-3; DNA: TGTGCCAGCAGCGTAGGCCCACGGTTTCCAGATACGCAGTATTTT; CDR3: CASSVGPRFPDTQYF
D: NA; V: TRBV3-1; size: few; J: TRBJ2-5; DNA: TGTGCCAGCAGCCAAACGCGGACAGGGAGGGCAGAGACCCAGTACTTC; CDR3: CASSQTRTGRAETQYF
D: NA; V: TRBV12-3/TRBV12-4; size: NA; J: TRBJ2-2; DNA: TGTGCCAGCAGTTTGTTCTCCCTCGGGGAGCTGTTTTTT; CDR3: CASSLFSLGELFF
D: NA; V: TRBV12-3/TRBV12-4; size: NA; J: TRBJ2-6; DNA: TGTGCCAGCAGATACGGGTCTGGGGCCAACGTCCTGACTTTC; CDR3: CASRYGSGANVLTF
D: NA; V: TRBV29-1; size: few; J: TRBJ2-3; DNA: TGCAGCGTTTCTAGCACAGATACGCAGTATTTT; CDR3: CSVSSTDTQYF
D: TRBD2; V: TRBV7-2; size: few; J: TRBJ2-3; DNA: TGTGCCAGCAGCTTCCACCCGGGACTAGCGGGAGTAGATACGCAGTATTTT; CDR3: CASSFHPGLAGVDTQYF
D: NA; V: TRBV6-2/TRBV6-3; size: NA; J: TRBJ2-1; DNA: TGTGCCAGCAACGACAGGGGACGCGGGAGTTTTCGCAATGAGCAGTTCTTC; CDR3: CASNDRGRGSFRNEQFF
D: NA; V: TRBV5-5; size: NA; J: TRBJ2-3; DNA: TGTGCCAGCAGCCTAGGGGGGGGGAATGGGGTTACGCAGTATTTT; CDR3: CASSLGGGNGVTQYF
D: NA; V: TRBV20-1; size: NA; J: TRBJ2-3; DNA: TGCAGTGCTAGAGATATCGCTAGTCTACTCACAGATACGCAGTATTTT; CDR3: CSARDIASLLTDTQYF
D: NA; V: TRBV28; size: NA; J: TRBJ1-3; DNA: TGTGCCAGCAGTCCTTTTTGGGGCTCTGGAAACACCATATATTTT; CDR3: CASSPFWGSGNTIYF
D: NA; V: TRBV12-3/TRBV12-4; size: few; J: TRBJ1-5; DNA: TGTGCCAGCAGCCCCCTGAGTCGCAATCAGCCCCAGCATTTT; CDR3: CASSPLSRNQPQHF
D: TRBD1; V: TRBV20-1; size: few; J: TRBJ2-1; DNA: TGCAGTGCTAGAGATATCGACGGACAGGGATCCTACAATGAGCAGTTCTTC; CDR3: CSARDIDGQGSYNEQFF
D: NA; V: TRBV20-1; size: few; J: TRBJ2-1; DNA: TGCAGTGTCAAAGGGGGGGCCCCTTCCTACAATGAGCAGTTCTTC; CDR3: CSVKGGAPSYNEQFF
D: TRBD1; V: TRBV6-1; size: few; J: TRBJ1-5; DNA: TGTGCCAGCAGCTGGGGACAGGGGGGCACTCAGCCCCAGCATTTT; CDR3: CASSWGQGGTQPQHF
D: TRBD2; V: TRBV16; size: NA; J: TRBJ2-1; DNA: TGTGCCAGCAGTCTCGGGGGGGCCCGAAGTGAGCAGTTCTTC; CDR3: CASSLGGARSEQFF
D: NA; V: TRBV25-1; size: few; J: TRBJ2-7; DNA: TGTGCCAGCAGTGGGCGGGGTCCCTACGAGCAGTACTTC; CDR3: CASSGRGPYEQYF
D: NA; V: TRBV7-2; size: NA; J: TRBJ2-2; DNA: TGTGCCAGCAGCAGCCCCCTCTTTACCGGGGAGCTGTTTTTT; CDR3: CASSSPLFTGELFF
D: NA; V: TRBV5-1; size: few; J: TRBJ2-7; DNA: TGCGCCAGCAGCTTGAGGTCTACGACCTACGAGCAGTACTTC; CDR3: CASSLRSTTYEQYF
D: NA; V: TRBV29-1; size: NA; J: TRBJ2-1; DNA: TGCAGCGCCACCCCGGGACCCCCAAGGCCCAATGAGCAGTTCTTC; CDR3: CSATPGPPRPNEQFF
D: NA; V: TRBV24-1; size: NA; J: TRBJ2-5; DNA: TGTGCCACCAGTGATCCTACTGCGAGGGAGACCCAGTACTTC; CDR3: CATSDPTARETQYF
D: NA; V: TRBV20-1; size: few; J: TRBJ2-1; DNA: TGCAGTGCTAGGTTGGGCAGGGGCAATGAGCAGTTCTTC; CDR3: CSARLGRGNEQFF
D: TRBD2; V: TRBV29-1; size: few; J: TRBJ2-7; DNA: TGCAGCGTTGCGGCTAGCGGGAGGTTCGGAAACGAGCAGTACTTC; CDR3: CSVAASGRFGNEQYF
D: NA; V: TRBV12-3/TRBV12-4; size: few; J: TRBJ1-1; DNA: TGTGCCAGCAGTTTTCGGGCAGCAAGCACTGAAGCTTTCTTT; CDR3: CASSFRAASTEAFF
D: NA; V: TRBV5-1; size: NA; J: TRBJ1-3; DNA: TGCGCCAGCAGCTTGGCGATGACACCGGGAAACACCATATATTTT; CDR3: CASSLAMTPGNTIYF
D: NA; V: TRBV5-1; size: many; J: TRBJ1-2; DNA: TGCGCCAGCAGCTTCAACCCTTGGGATGGCTACACCTTC; CDR3: CASSFNPWDGYTF
D: TRBD2; V: TRBV4-3; size: few; J: TRBJ2-3; DNA: TGCGCCAGCAGCCAAGAGTTCGGGGGGGGAGATACGCAGTATTTT; CDR3: CASSQEFGGGDTQYF
D: NA; V: TRBV4-1; size: NA; J: TRBJ2-3; DNA: TGCGCCAGCAGCCAAGATAGGGCCCGCGGCACAGATACGCAGTATTTT; CDR3: CASSQDRARGTDTQYF
D: TRBD2; V: TRBV7-8; size: few; J: TRBJ2-7; DNA: TGTGCCAGCAGTCTGGGGGGGCCGGGACTAGCGGGAGAGCAGTACTTC; CDR3: CASSLGGPGLAGEQYF
D: NA; V: TRBV9; size: NA; J: TRBJ2-2; DNA: TGTGCCAGCAGCGTACGATCTAGGGGGGGGGTCGGCACCGGGGAGCTGTTTTTT; CDR3: CASSVRSRGGVGTGELFF
D: NA; V: TRBV20-1; size: NA; J: TRBJ2-3; DNA: TGCAGTGCTAGACCGCCACCATGGCAGTATTTT; CDR3: CSARPPPWQYF
D: NA; V: TRBV15; size: few; J: TRBJ1-2; DNA: TGTGCCACCAGCAGAGATGTGACTAACTATGGCTACACCTTC; CDR3: CATSRDVTNYGYTF
D: NA; V: TRBV7-2; size: NA; J: TRBJ2-7; DNA: TGTGCCAGCAGCTCTATCTCCTACGAGCAGTACTTC; CDR3: CASSSISYEQYF
D: NA; V: TRBV10-3; size: NA; J: TRBJ2-7; DNA: TGTGCCATCAGGGATAGCGGCCCGGTCAAATACGAGCAGTACTTC; CDR3: CAIRDSGPVKYEQYF
D: TRBD1; V: TRBV5-5; size: few; J: TRBJ2-1; DNA: TGTGCCAGCAGCTTACAGGACAGGGCGGGCAATGAGCAGTTCTTC; CDR3: CASSLQDRAGNEQFF
D: NA; V: TRBV27; size: NA; J: TRBJ2-7; DNA: TGTGCCAGTAGGGTAGGGACGGCGGGACCCTACGAGCAGTACTTC; CDR3: CASRVGTAGPYEQYF
D: NA; V: TRBV2; size: NA; J: TRBJ1-1; DNA: TGTGCCAGCATCCCAGGGGATGTGAACACTGAAGCTTTCTTT; CDR3: CASIPGDVNTEAFF
D: NA; V: TRBV28; size: NA; J: TRBJ1-5; DNA: TGTGCCAGCAGTTTCGACTGGAATAGCAATCAGCCCCAGCATTTT; CDR3: CASSFDWNSNQPQHF
D: TRBD1; V: TRBV7-9; size: NA; J: TRBJ1-5; DNA: TGTGCCAGCAGTCTGACACCGGGACAGGGCAATCAGCCCCAGCATTTT; CDR3: CASSLTPGQGNQPQHF
D: NA; V: TRBV5-1; size: many; J: TRBJ2-7; DNA: TGCGCCAGCAGCCCTACGGCGGCGATTTCCTACGAGCAGTACTTC; CDR3: CASSPTAAISYEQYF
D: NA; V: TRBV21-1; size: few; J: TRBJ1-5; DNA: TGTGCCAGCACCTATTACAATCAGCCCCAGCATTTT; CDR3: CASTYYNQPQHF
D: TRBD2; V: TRBV7-9; size: NA; J: TRBJ2-3; DNA: TGTGCCAGCAGCTTAGGGGGACTAGATTCAGATACGCAGTATTTT; CDR3: CASSLGGLDSDTQYF
D: NA; V: TRBV29-1; size: NA; J: TRBJ1-1; DNA: TGCAGCGTTGGACTTCTTTCGGGGAACACTGAAGCTTTCTTT; CDR3: CSVGLLSGNTEAFF
D: TRBD2; V: TRBV7-2; size: NA; J: TRBJ2-2; DNA: TGTGCCAGCAGCTTAGAACGGGGGGGCGTCACCGGGGAGCTGTTTTTT; CDR3: CASSLERGGVTGELFF
D: NA; V: TRBV20-1; size: NA; J: TRBJ2-7; DNA: TGCAGTGCCGCCCCAGCGAAGGGCGAGCAGTACTTC; CDR3: CSAAPAKGEQYF